This note documents a single TCR beta chain sequence. The antigen it binds to is not known. The cohort comprised some 680 healthy bone marrow donors. All cohort members were sampled while nominally healthy, although unrecorded immune exposures were likely present. The donor tested CMV seronegative and was one of the 352 seronegative cohort members. Every donor gave a peripheral blood sample, and the peripheral blood mononuclear cells from that sample were used for TCR beta sequencing. The Qiagen DNeasy Blood Extraction Kit was used to extract genomic DNA from the blood cell samples. The sample is drawn from a study of cytomegalovirus exposure and HLA in healthy donors (dated by TCRdb to about 2017). About the investigation overall: An earlier analysis of 587 of the donors reported more than 250 Gb of sequence data and 120 million or so unique TCR beta sequences from about 180 million T cells. The study combined high-throughput TCR immunosequencing, statistical association of individual TCRs with disease status, and machine learning to predict cytomegalovirus infection status. HLA typing covered class I and class II loci at four-digit resolution. Rather than drawing on any new phenotypic data, the later analysis identified candidate immune exposures from TCR beta sequences and the way those sequences occurred across donors. Among the approximately 400 genotyped donors, approximately 77% belonged to the genetic ancestry cluster associated with self-reported Caucasian donors. To study patterns of TCR occurrence, a later analysis re-analyzed previously published TCR beta repertoires from 700 or so donors and added high-resolution HLA genotyping. The number of typed donors differed by locus: about 620-630 for A, B, C, DRB1 and DQB1; about 520 for DQA1; 606 for DPA1; and 400 to 480 for DPB1. An earlier analysis of around 580 of the donors used high-throughput TCR beta sequencing to judge whether each TCR beta V gene segment behaved as functional or pseudogenic. Besides the first cohort of some 670 subjects, a separate validation cohort made up of around 120 different subjects was used. The study was designed to test whether signatures of past pathogen exposure could be identified by cataloging public T cell receptors. Donor age, sex, ethnicity and CMV serostatus were compiled together with the repertoire data. Across 300 to 400 genotyped donors of the cohort, an average of approximately 200,000 unique TCR beta nucleotide sequences per donor were sequenced, and roughly 20% of those sequences were non-productive. An early release that covered 640 HLA-typed donors contained about 300 gigabases of sequencing data and roughly 84 million unique TCR sequences. Genome-wide SNP genotypes for about 65% of the roughly 670 donors were used in a later genetic analysis, which treated that subset as a discovery cohort. The study used immunosequencing to profile the T cell repertoires of under 700 subjects and linked those repertoires to cytomegalovirus serostatus. Every repertoire in the discovery cohort had been generated on one and the same sequencing platform. About five DR-DQ haplotypes were handled as single units for association and clustering, since linkage in the cohort was strong. General study outcomes and caveats: Because some donors lacked HLA typing at each locus, the association tests relied only on the typed subset. When HLA alleles, especially DR and DQ, strongly co-occurred, TCR associations were difficult to assign to individual alleles. The earlier analysis of 450 to 700 of the donors excluded roughly 17 rarely observed V segments, including chromosome 9 orphons, because counts were too low. In a later analysis, most CMV-associated TCR beta chains were found to appear HLA-restricted, with HLA associations seemingly driven largely by CMV exposure. Linkage disequilibrium might explain the correlated functional status among segregating V segments, but an unknown experimental factor could not be ruled out. Most TCR sequences were seen in very few donors, while some public TCRs were found in many individuals. A later analysis found that TCR association rates varied across HLA loci, with DRB1 alleles showing the most associated TCRs and HLA-C alleles the fewest. A later analysis associated approximately 17,000 TCR beta sequences with specific HLA alleles at a false discovery rate of 0.05. According to a later analysis, parvovirus B19, influenza, CMV and Epstein-Barr virus appeared linked to several top co-occurrence clusters. In an earlier analysis of some 540 of the donors, most TCR beta V segments appeared in productive rearrangements about 87% or about 30% of the time, broadly matching IMGT annotations. The only immune exposure information available for the cohort was CMV serostatus. The classifier was reported to diagnose cytomegalovirus status with high specificity and sensitivity in both the original cohort and the validation cohort. Compared with equally common non-associated chains, HLA-associated TCR beta chains in a later analysis were more clonally expanded and had lower generation probabilities. Some IMGT-functional V segments, including TRBV6-2 and TRBV6-3, could not be told apart with the 87-base-pair reads, so those segments were excluded. A cluster of highly shared sequence variants was judged likely to be a technical artifact of the sequencing pipeline. In a later genetic analysis, a missense DCLRE1C variant was associated with V-gene and J-gene trimming of TCR beta chains, and the association was replicated in an independent cohort. Sequencing depth was assumed to be roughly uniform across donors in the presence/absence analyses, though that assumption may not hold. This cohort had only TCR beta chains sequenced, and the lack of alpha or paired-chain data limited which features could be detected. According to the authors, the approach could potentially be generalized to other disease states and immunological phenotypes. In vitro tests confirmed that three of the cytomegalovirus-associated TCR beta chains recognize cytomegalovirus antigens. A further reported finding was that TCR beta sequences accurately predicted the HLA-A and HLA-B alleles for most subjects in the first cohort. In the study, approximately 150 TCR beta chains were listed as associated with cytomegalovirus. According to a later genetic analysis, donors in an Asian-associated ancestry cluster had fewer N-insertions in productive TCRs than the roughly 670-donor mean.

Libraries came from the immunoSEQ multiplex PCR assay. For the multiplex PCR, a mixture combining 60 forward primers for TCR Vbeta segments and 13 reverse primers for TCR Jbeta segments was used. The CDR3 region of rearranged TCR beta genes was amplified from genomic DNA with a multiplex PCR assay. The amplified TCR beta libraries were sequenced on the Illumina HiSeq System as 87-base-pair reads. For the original study's pipeline: A later analysis counted about 80 million unique TCR beta chains across the 700 or so repertoires, and around 12 million of these chains were shared by at least two donors. Raw reads were error-corrected and collapsed into unique sequences with a nearest-neighbor algorithm that merged closely related sequences to remove PCR and sequencing errors. CDR3 sequences were aligned to IMGT reference sequences to assign V, D and J gene segments. For a sequence to be retained, at least a six-nucleotide match to both a V gene segment and a J gene segment was required. Rearrangements were classified as productive when the CDR3 lacked stop codons and remained in frame with V and J, and all other rearrangements were classified as non-productive. Following IMGT convention, CDR3 was defined as the stretch from the second conserved V-encoded cysteine to the conserved J-encoded phenylalanine. The earlier analysis of about 590 of the donors excluded sequences that lacked an unambiguous match to a single V gene segment. In an earlier analysis of roughly 500 of the donors, V segments were called functional above 56.7% productive rearrangements and were called segregating when the between-donor standard deviation exceeded 5%. A statistical classification framework was developed to diagnose cytomegalovirus status using the catalog of TCR beta chain sequences. A later analysis assigned V and J genes by comparing TCR nucleotide sequences with IMGT/GENE-DB human TR gene sequences. A later analysis assigned CDR3 sequences and most-parsimonious VDJ recombination scenarios with the TCRdist pipeline. In a later analysis, each TCR beta chain was defined by its CDR3 amino acid sequence together with its V-gene family, and reads without a unique V-gene family were excluded. A later analysis removed 592 highly shared, low-generation-probability nucleotide sequences to deal with suspected cross-contamination and a sequencing artifact. In a later analysis, a clonal expansion index was calculated for each public chain from normalized within-repertoire ranks of inferred template counts. In a later analysis, generation probabilities were computed with a VDJ recombination model fitted to out-of-frame rearrangements, and the resulting probabilities were checked against IGoR. In a later analysis, TCR-TCR, TCR-HLA and TCR-CMV co-occurrence was scored with hypergeometric tests, and a repertoire-size bias correction was applied to TCR pairs. To estimate false discovery rates, a later analysis permuted the HLA or CMV assignments 20 times. In a later analysis, co-occurring TCRs were grouped using DBSCAN, and TCRdist sequence similarity was added for clustering within HLA-allele-positive subsets. Repertoires with fewer than 30,000 or more than 120,000 public chains were left out of co-occurrence clustering, as were a handful of repertoires with anomalous nucleotide sharing. Here the immuneACCESS table is served through TCRdb, limited to in-frame sequences with V and J called. Missing clones are a known gap in these copies; in checked studies unresolved V genes cover under half, and the rest lacks a known reason. V, J and clone size are those of that table, while D and trimming were read from the DNA. This sample's table lists around 45,000 clones. The ten largest make up about a sixth of the sample.

The germline V gene yields SGDLS for CDR1 and YYNGEE for CDR2. From its cysteine to its phenylalanine, the CDR3 spans 16 amino acids. Left in the record is the CDR3 DNA by itself, 48 bases read in frame from the first base. Clipping removes 3 bases from V and 2 bases from J, with 5 as the unmatched junction base count. The specimen sequenced was PBMCs. The sequence was obtained from a male donor in good health and CMV-seronegative. This receptor chain uses TRBV9 and TRBJ2-6, with 7 central nucleotides matching TRBD1. CDR3 reads: CASSGAGTAGANVLTF. The sequenced DNA: TGTGCCAGCAGCGGAGCCGGGACAGCTGGGGCCAACGTCCTGACTTTC.